This entry concerns a single T cell receptor (beta chain). Its target is unknown. Profiling relied on immunoSEQ multiplex PCR, and the TCRdb table lists in-frame clones only, not all of them. The profile shows roughly 41,000 clones, roughly 84% of them singletons. Trimming removed 0 bases at V and 5 bases at J, with 11 bases between. The length of the CDR3 is 13 residues. Germline assignment: CDR1 SQVTM and CDR2 ANQGSEA. The sample originates from a study of CD4 T cells in relation to SARS-CoV-2 and coronaviruses. The chain is built from TRBV29-1 and TRBJ2-7; weak D call: TRBD1 (5 bases). The source is an adult with COVID-19. The sample taken for sequencing was naive CD4+ T cells from PBMCs, cultured in vitro. As for subset: naive CD4+ T cells isolated by negative enrichment. The CDR3 region has the DNA TGCAGCGTTGAAGATACAACAGGTCACGAGCAGTACTTC. It yields the protein CSVEDTTGHEQYF.